This entry describes one TCR beta chain. Antigen specificity is unknown. From RNA transcripts, TCR beta CDR3 regions were amplified. HTBI primers were used for first-round RT-PCR of the TCR CDR3. TCRdb re-called the multiplex PCR reads with MiXCR, one entry per CDR3 protein. Altogether hundreds of thousands of distinct CDR3 sequences are present, about 14% being singletons, with the ten largest covering around 12%. PBMCs were obtained from approximately 10 ml fresh peripheral blood. The CDR3 spans 14 residues. Germline CDR1 and CDR2: DFQATT and SNEGSKA (reference sequence). V was trimmed by 7 bases and J by 0 bases, leaving 13 bases between them. The sample is drawn from a study of T cells in Graves' hyperthyroidism and ophthalmopathy. About the research overall: Sampling of peripheral blood happened at initial diagnosis, prior to any treatment. Study findings and constraints: Ophthalmopathy, which appeared later, was predicted by the model a median 6.5 months before onset. Classification by a 13 V-J model distinguished ophthalmopathy from stable hyperthyroidism.

Sequencing input: blood. The clonotype was recovered from a woman in her 50s with Graves' ophthalmopathy. This chain joins TRBV20-1 and TRBJ1-5; D not resolved. In nucleotides, the CDR3 is TGCAGTGGTCAGGTTGCGGGTAGCAATCAGCCCCAGCATTTT. The encoded protein is CSGQVAGSNQPQHF.